The 23 T cell receptor beta chains below all came from one sample that was sequenced in a study of regulatory T cells in long-lasting Graves disease. Time point of the sample: newly diagnosed GD, antithyroid drugs for less than 3 months. Researchers made the TCR library from RNA that was extracted from PBMCs. Researchers made TCR beta libraries by using iRepertoire HTBI primers and running Arm-PCR on CDR3 regions. MiXCR, applied by TCRdb to the multiplex PCR reads, yields one record per CDR3 protein. Altogether around 330,000 distinct CDR3 sequences are present, about 18% being singletons, with the ten largest covering more than 30%. This specimen was peripheral blood mononuclear cells (PBMCs), taken at new diagnosis, from a patient treated with antithyroid drugs. The origin of the receptors is a female donor with Graves disease.

This clonotype was detected a few times. The chain couples TRBV9 to TRBJ2-7, with 7 bases fitting TRBD1. V lost 0 bases to trimming and J lost 0 bases; unmatched junction nucleotides: 3. Germline V gene sequence: CDR1 SGDLS, CDR2 YYNGEE. The length of the CDR3 is 15 residues. CDR3 sequence (DNA): TGTGCCAGCAGCGTAGAGACAGGGAGCTCCTACGAGCAGTACTTC. It is translated as CASSVETGSSYEQYF.

This clonotype was seen at least ten times. The chain joins TRBV27 to TRBJ2-1; a possible D gene is TRBD2 (6 bases). Germline CDR1 MNHEY, CDR2 SMNVEV (reference sequence). This CDR3 has 15 amino acids. V lost 3 bases and J lost 12, with 21 bases in between. The CDR3 coding sequence is TGTGCCAGCAGTTTTCAAGCGGGCCTAGTAGGAGGGCAGTTCTTC. Protein product: CASSFQAGLVGGQFF.

In its sample, this clonotype was seen many times. The rearrangement links TRBV12-5 to TRBJ2-7; D is unclear. The germline V gene has CDR1 LGHNT and CDR2 FRNRAP. CDR3 length: 17 amino acids. The V and J ends lost 6 bases and 0 bases respectively, with 21 bases between them. CDR3: CASGNNQVGTSSYEQYF. CDR3 sequence (DNA): TGTGCTAGTGGCAACAACCAAGTTGGCACGAGCTCCTACGAGCAGTACTTC. Variable domain in full (rest from reference TRBV12-5 and TRBJ2-7): DARVTQTPRHKVTEMGQEVTMRCQPILGHNTVFWYRQTMMQGLELLAYFRNRAPLDDSGMPKDRFSAEMPDATLATLKIQPSEPRDSAVYFCASGNNQVGTSSYEQYFGPGTRLTVT.

This clonotype has at least ten counts. This chain's CDR3 is CASSLAWQGPYEQYF. DNA for the CDR3: TGTGCCAGCAGCTTAGCTTGGCAGGGTCCCTACGAGCAGTACTTC. The rearrangement uses TRBV11-2 and TRBJ2-7; D perhaps matches TRBD1 (5 bases). V lost 1 base to trimming and J lost 2 bases, with 12 bases between them. The CDR3 has 15 residues. The germline CDR1 and CDR2 sequences are SGHAT and FQNNGV. The whole variable domain, remainder taken from reference TRBV11-2 and TRBJ2-7, is EAGVAQSPRYKIIEKRQSVAFWCNPISGHATLYWYQQILGQGPKLLIQFQNNGVVDDSQLPKDRFSAERLKGVDSTLKIQPAKLEDSAVYLCASSLAWQGPYEQYFGPGTRLTVT.

This clonotype appeared many times. The chain has TRBV28 and TRBJ2-5; no reliable D call. The germline gives CDR1 MDHEN, CDR2 SYDVKM. The CDR3 is 11 residues long. The CDR3 DNA sequence: TGTGCTTGCGGTAGTAAAGAGACCCAGTACTTC. Its translation: CACGSKETQYF.

Concerning this clonotype itself: A much larger clone sits a single nucleotide away, making a read error possible. This sequence joins TRBV28 and TRBJ2-1; D ambiguous. Trimming removed 8 bases at V and 10 bases at J, with 15 bases between. In germline, CDR1 is MDHEN, CDR2 SYDVKM. This CDR3 has 12 amino acids. CDR3 coding DNA: TGTGCCAGCGGCCCAAGCTCCTACGAGCAGTTCTTC. Translation gives CASGPSSYEQFF.

This clonotype has ten or more counts. The genes are TRBV10-3 and TRBJ2-1, with a tentative D call TRBD1 (5 bases). Per germline, CDR1 ENHRY and CDR2 SYGVKD. The V and J ends lost 4 bases and 3 bases respectively, with 10 bases between them. The CDR3 extends over 14 amino acids. CDR3 coding DNA: TGTGCCATCAGTGTCAGGGAAGACTACAATGAGCAGTTCTTC. Translating gives CAISVREDYNEQFF.

This clonotype was recorded at least ten times. The genes are TRBV30 and TRBJ1-6; D is ambiguous. CDR1 and CDR2 from the germline V gene are GTSNPN and SVGIG (reference sequence). The CDR3 has 15 residues. V was trimmed by 0 bases and J by 7 bases, leaving 13 bases between them. CDR3 nucleotide sequence: TGTGCCTGGAGTGTAACCCTCGGAGGGAATTCACCCCTCCACTTT. The encoded protein is CAWSVTLGGNSPLHF.

This clonotype was observed a handful of times. The chain is built from TRBV19 and TRBJ1-1, with 8 bases identical to TRBD1. The germline V gene has CDR1 LNHDA and CDR2 SQIVND (reference sequence). The CDR3 sequence is 13 residues long. The trim removed 5 bases at V and 5 bases at J, leaving 4 bases unmatched. The CDR3 DNA is TGTGCCAGTAGTTCTCGGGACAGGACTGAAGCTTTCTTT. Amino acid sequence: CASSSRDRTEAFF.

This clonotype was observed many times. The chain couples TRBV28 to TRBJ1-3, with no clear D. V dropped 9 bases and J dropped 0 bases, with 6 bases sitting between them. Germline V lookup: CDR1 MDHEN, CDR2 SYDVKM. The CDR3 spans 12 residues. The CDR3 coding sequence is TGTGCCAGTACAAGCTCTGGAAACACCATATATTTT. Protein sequence: CASTSSGNTIYF.

Turning to this clonotype: A read error may be the cause here, since a much bigger clone is one base away. V is TRBV7-6 and J is TRBJ2-7, with TRBD1 matching 7 bases. J lost 2 bases, V lost 1 base, and 8 bases had no gene match. The CDR3 length is 16 residues. Germline loops: CDR1 SGHVS, CDR2 FNYEAQ. CDR3 region: CASSLEGGTEAYEQYF. In DNA form, the CDR3 reads TGTGCCAGCAGCTTAGAGGGTGGGACAGAGGCCTACGAGCAGTACTTC.

This clonotype was found many times. The rearrangement links TRBV28 to TRBJ2-1; D remains ambiguous. Trimming removed 3 bases from V and 2 bases from J, with 8 bases in between. The CDR3 is made up of 14 amino acids. Per germline, CDR1 MDHEN and CDR2 SYDVKM. CDR3 protein: CASSFAGTYNEQFF. The CDR3 DNA follows: TGTGCCAGCAGTTTTGCAGGAACCTACAATGAGCAGTTCTTC.

This clonotype was detected a few times. The chain couples TRBV5-1 to TRBJ2-6; unclear D gene. The CDR3 extends over 16 amino acids. Germline loops: CDR1 SGHRS, CDR2 YFSETQ. Trimming left V 2 bases short and J 0 bases short, with 9 bases between. In nucleotides, the CDR3 is TGCGCCAGCAGCTTTGCAGTCCTCTCTGGGGCCAACGTCCTGACTTTC. Protein: CASSFAVLSGANVLTF.

This clonotype was counted only a few times. The V call is TRBV24-1, the J call TRBJ1-2; 8 bases align to TRBD1. Per germline, CDR1 KGHDR and CDR2 SFDVKD. There are 14 residues in the CDR3. V lost 5 bases and J lost 4; bases outside the gene matches: 5. For the CDR3, the DNA is TGTGCCACCAGTGGTTTAGGACAGGGCTATGGCTACACCTTC. It translates to CATSGLGQGYGYTF.

V usage is TRBV28 and J usage is TRBJ2-1; TRBD1 might be the D (6 bases). CDR1 MDHEN and CDR2 SYDVKM come from the germline V gene. This CDR3 has 17 residues. The V and J ends lost 7 bases and 4 bases respectively, with 23 bases between them. CDR3 region: CASTPLGGPPGYNEQFF. CDR3 DNA sequence: TGTGCCAGCACCCCACTAGGGGGACCTCCGGGATACAATGAGCAGTTCTTC.

This clonotype was seen only a few times. CDR3 sequence: CASSRPGTSMEPYEQYF. CDR3 coding DNA: TGTGCCAGCAGCCGTCCCGGGACTAGTATGGAACCCTACGAGCAGTACTTC. This chain connects TRBV6-1 to TRBJ2-7, with 8 bases that match TRBD2. This CDR3 has 17 amino acids. Germline V gene sequence: CDR1 MNHNS, CDR2 SASEGT. Losses at the gene ends were 6 bases for V and 2 bases for J; bases not matched to a gene: 15.

About this clonotype itself: An end of the junction differs from the germline gene, which may be a read error. The chain has TRBV2 and TRBJ2-3, with TRBD2 matching 13 bases. This CDR3 has 20 residues. Germline lookup yields CDR1 SNHLY and CDR2 FYNNEI. This CDR3 is CAGSGQLAGGPNFPPDTQYF. The CDR3 DNA sequence: TGTGCCGGCAGCGGCCAACTAGCGGGAGGGCCCAACTTCCCCCCAGATACGCAGTATTTT.

This clonotype appeared many times. V gene TRBV6-5 combines with J gene TRBJ1-4; TRBD1 might be the D (5 bases). Germline CDR1 is MNHEY and CDR2 is SVGAGI. Trimming stripped 3 bases from V and 5 bases from J, with 13 bases between. The CDR3 is made up of 15 amino acids. As DNA, the CDR3 is TGTGCCAGCAGTTATGGGACGGGAAAAAATGAAAAACTGTTTTTT. Protein: CASSYGTGKNEKLFF.

This clonotype has a count of ten or more. One end of the junction varies from germline; a read error may be responsible. The chain employs TRBV15 and TRBJ2-5, with 7 bases lining up with TRBD2. Germline values: CDR1 LNHNV, CDR2 YYDKDF (reference sequence). The CDR3 is 20 residues long. CDR3 in DNA: TGTGCCACCAGTACTGGGTGGGGACCCACTTTGAGCGGGACCCAAGGGACCCAGTACTTC. Amino acids: CATSTGWGPTLSGTQGTQYF.

The chain joins TRBV7-2 to TRBJ2-2; no definite D call. V lost 1 base to trimming and J lost 5 bases, with 5 bases between them. Looked up from germline, CDR1 is SGHTA and CDR2 is FQGNSA. This CDR3 region has 13 residues. CDR3 nucleotide sequence: TGTGCCAGCAGCTTAGACCAGACCGGGGAGCTGTTTTTT. Translating gives CASSLDQTGELFF.

In its sample, this clonotype was seen many times. The chain recombines TRBV20-1 with TRBJ2-1, with 10 positions matching TRBD1. Trimming at V came to 0 bases and at J to 5 bases, leaving 10 bases not matched to a gene. CDR3 length: 17 residues. Germline V gives CDR1 DFQATT, CDR2 SNEGSKA (reference sequence). In nucleotides, the CDR3 is TGCAGTGCTAGAGATTATTTCGGGACAGGGGTGAACAATGAGCAGTTCTTC. Translation gives CSARDYFGTGVNNEQFF.

This clonotype was counted only a few times. A far larger clone lies a single base away; this is likely a read error. The V and J genes are TRBV7-9 and TRBJ2-7, with D possibly called TRBD1 or TRBD2 (5 bases each). Trimming removed 7 bases at V and 7 bases at J, with 17 bases between. Germline values: CDR1 SEHNR, CDR2 FQNEAQ (reference sequence). The CDR3 totals 13 residues. The CDR3 here is CASTRDPHNEQYF. CDR3 in DNA: TGTGCCAGCACCCGGGACCCTCACAATGAGCAGTACTTC.

This clonotype was seen at least ten times. The chain combines TRBV2 with TRBJ2-1; no definite D call. Trimming stripped 9 bases from V and 7 bases from J, with 10 bases between. Per the germline V gene, CDR1 is SNHLY and CDR2 is FYNNEI. The CDR3 contains 11 residues. The DNA for the CDR3 is TGTGCCAGTAAGCCGGAGAATGAGCAGTTCTTC. Protein sequence: CASKPENEQFF. Complete variable domain (other parts from reference TRBV2 and TRBJ2-1): EPEVTQTPSHQVTQMGQEVILRCVPISNHLYFYWYRQILGQKVEFLVSFYNNEISEKSEIFDDQFSVERPDGSNFTLKIRSTKLEDSAMYFCASKPENEQFFGPGTRLTVL.